This T cell receptor (beta chain) emerged from a study of blood T cell repertoires in COVID-19. In the source study's methods: Estimation of nucleated cell counts was performed using reference gene primer amplification. Sequencing used immunoSEQ multiplex PCR; TCRdb keeps in-frame clones, though not all of them. That table is the source of V, J and clone size, and D and trimming were worked out from the DNA. The data show 150,000 to 200,000 clones, roughly 87% seen once. The CDR3 loop spans 15 amino acids. Per the germline V gene, CDR1 is SGDLS and CDR2 is YYNGEE. Unmatched junction bases numbered 12, after V lost 6 bases and J lost 5 bases.

The chain has TRBV9 and TRBJ2-3, with 7 bases matching TRBD2. This sequence was found in a human donor with acute COVID-19. The donor label of this sample is uncertain. The sequenced sample consisted of PBMCs or T cells enriched from blood (not recorded which). CDR3 coding DNA: TGTGCCAGCACCCCGAGGGGTAGGGAGGGAGATACGCAGTATTTT. Protein: CASTPRGREGDTQYF.